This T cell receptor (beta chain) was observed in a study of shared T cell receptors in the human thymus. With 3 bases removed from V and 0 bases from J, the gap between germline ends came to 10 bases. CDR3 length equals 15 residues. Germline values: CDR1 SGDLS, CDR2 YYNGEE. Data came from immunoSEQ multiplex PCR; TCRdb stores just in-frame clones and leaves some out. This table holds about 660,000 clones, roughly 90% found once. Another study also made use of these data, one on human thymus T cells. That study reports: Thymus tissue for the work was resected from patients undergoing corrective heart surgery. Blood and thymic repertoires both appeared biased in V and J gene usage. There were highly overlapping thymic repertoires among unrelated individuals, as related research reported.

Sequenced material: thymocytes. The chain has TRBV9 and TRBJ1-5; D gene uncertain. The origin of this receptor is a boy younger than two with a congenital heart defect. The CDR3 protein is CASSGLPDSNQPQHF. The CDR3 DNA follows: TGTGCCAGCAGCGGTTTGCCAGATAGCAATCAGCCCCAGCATTTT.